This record concerns one TCR beta chain sequence. Its binding antigen is unknown. Per-nucleotide qualities are absent, and no much larger clonotype sits a single base away. The ViraFEST assay stimulated PBMC with viral peptide pools and then used TCR sequencing to identify antigen-specific CD4+ T cell clonotypes by expansion. After less than eleven days of culture, CD4+ T cells were isolated with the EasySep CD4+ T cell isolation kit. Convalescent patients had PCR-confirmed SARS-CoV-2 infection between March and December 2020, before Alpha, Beta and Delta variants emerged in the United States. Some 2 million PBMC per well were cultured with around 10 ug/ml peptides in IMDM containing around 5.3% human AB serum, 8.5 to 10 IU/ml IL-2 and gentamicin. On days 3 and 7, half of the culture medium was replaced with fresh IL-2-containing medium. Unless noted otherwise, every peptide stimulation condition was grown in triplicate wells. PBMC were separated from whole blood using Ficoll-Paque Plus gradient centrifugation and were then either cryopreserved at -140C or used fresh. The QIAamp micro DNA kit was used to extract genomic DNA from the cultured CD4+ T cells.

The receptor library was made with the immunoSEQ multiplex PCR assay. DNA from the cultured and isolated CD4+ T cells underwent TCR beta CDR3 sequencing. In the authors' own workflow: Non-productive TCR sequences were discarded, and reads were trimmed to the CDR3 region, with only CDR3s of 7 or more amino acids retained. Antigen-specific clonotypes were identified using the MANAFEST web app by comparison of expansion in peptide wells against reference cultures. Positive clones required FDR<0.05 expansion versus reference and all other wells, odds ratio above 5, and frequency above 0.1% in two replicate wells. Clonotypes significantly expanded in SARS-CoV-2 spike wells and in at least one common cold coronavirus spike condition were defined as cross-reactive. CDR3 similarity was assessed by Levenshtein distance using the stringdist R package, and unrooted trees were constructed with ape in R 3.6.1. The immuneACCESS repertoire file appears here via TCRdb, limited to in-frame rearrangements. These files lack a portion of the clones; in checked studies, under half of the deficit traces to unresolved V genes, and the cause of the others is not known. That table gives V, J and clone size, and the DNA gave D and trimming. The sample records around 20,000 clones, over 65% of which are singletons. The top ten clones comprise around 40% of the sample.

This sample was taken from a study of vaccination effects on CD4 cells after COVID-19 (dated by TCRdb to 2022 to 2024). Concerning the study at large: Each participant received two doses of an mRNA SARS-CoV-2 vaccine, either BNT162b2 or mRNA-1273. In a couple of convalescent patients, pre-vaccine samples were collected 16 days and one week ahead of the first dose, 142 and 148 days after COVID-19 diagnosis. SARS-CoV-2 spike-specific CD4+ TCR repertoires from before and after mRNA vaccination were compared in COVID-19 convalescent patients and in infection-naive vaccine recipients. The full study included 9 to 10 COVID-19 convalescent patients and several SARS-CoV-2-naive healthy vaccine recipients. Cultures from other donors in the study were sequenced using the Oncomine TCR Beta short-read assay on an Illumina iSeq 100. What the research found in general, with its limitations: For convalescent patients, new clones induced by the vaccine made up most of the post-vaccine spike-reactive repertoire, and these new clones were largely distinct from the clones induced by infection. Marked clonal contraction was observed in both infection-induced and vaccine-induced clones at late post-vaccination timepoints, consistent with waning T cell responses. The study was limited by a small number of convalescent patients, and early post-infection timepoints were lacking.

Compared with germline, V lacks 0 bases and J lacks 8 bases; bases without a gene match: 8. CDR1 and CDR2, per the germline V gene, are KGHSH and LQKENI. The CDR3 contains 15 residues, cysteine and phenylalanine counted. Just the 45-base CDR3 DNA is kept, in frame starting at base 1. The input for sequencing was CD4+ T cells from PBMCs cultured with a peptide pool, taken before COVID-19 vaccination. The sequence joins TRBV18 to TRBJ1-2, and TRBD1 aligns with 8 junction nucleotides. This receptor was identified in a human donor who had a prior SARS-CoV-2 infection. The CDR3: CASSPPGQEARGYTF. The base sequence is TGTGCCAGCTCACCACCGGGACAGGAGGCTCGCGGCTACACCTTC.